This T cell receptor (beta chain) was documented in a study of OX40 agonist ivuxolimab in advanced cancers. Notes on the research overall: Ivuxolimab was an agonistic, fully human IgG2 monoclonal antibody directed against OX40 (CD134), a costimulatory receptor. The paper describes the monotherapy dose-escalation part (N ≈ 49 patients) of the phase I trial of ivuxolimab. Partial responses were achieved by three dose-escalation patients, of whom one had hepatocellular carcinoma and two had cutaneous melanoma. Peripheral TCRbeta sequencing was intended to test whether TCR sequence diversity was altered and clonal T-cell expansion was caused by ivuxolimab. Patients were allowed to have had prior anti-PD-1, anti-PD-L1 or anti-CTLA-4 therapy, and around two fifths of the dose-escalation patients had been treated with checkpoint inhibitors. Intravenous ivuxolimab was administered to patients every 2 weeks at six dose levels: 0.01, 0.1, 0.3, 1.5, 3 and 10 mg/kg. Of the approximately 50 dose-escalation patients, hepatocellular carcinoma was present in about 19, melanoma in around 15, renal cell carcinoma in 9 and head and neck cancer in 9. The dose-escalation cohort was about 86% male with a mean age of about 60 years, ranging from 23 to 79. General conclusions and limits of the study: The antigen specificity of the peripheral T cells that underwent clonal expansion was not determined. On average, CD8+ T cells showed more expanded clones than CD4+ T cells after ivuxolimab. At doses of 0.1 to 3.0 mg/kg, clonal expansion of both CD4+ and CD8+ T cells in blood was seen between baseline and week 6. In the 0.1-3.0 mg/kg groups, partial responders had among the lowest normalized peripheral clonal expansion, particularly in CD8+ T cells. Low levels of normalized T-cell clonal expansion were also seen in some nonresponding patients.

A remark on this clone: Its binding antigen is unknown. Nothing much larger sits one base from this clone, and base qualities are not available.

Patients with a history of autoimmune disease or receiving systemic immunosuppression were excluded from the trial. In every dose cohort, peripheral blood was drawn for TCR sequencing at baseline, cycle 4 day 1, and cycle 7 day 1. The samples were taken from a phase I, first-in-human, multicenter, open-label dose-escalation trial of ivuxolimab. Adults with locally advanced or metastatic head and neck squamous cell, hepatocellular, melanoma or renal cell carcinoma were enrolled in the trial. Before TCR sequencing, CD4+ T cells and CD8+ T cells were sorted from peripheral blood as separate populations. Genomic DNA was extracted from sorted cells for sequencing of the TCRbeta CDR3 region. The immunoSEQ Assay was used to sequence the TCRbeta CDR3 regions. Sourced from immuneACCESS, this table was stored by TCRdb with only in-frame sequences that have V and J called. A share of the clones is absent; for the studies checked, an unresolved V gene accounts for under half, and the remainder has no known explanation. The sample records 55,000 to 65,000 clones, less than 95% of which are singletons. The top ten clonotypes cover about 14% of the sample.

The sequence was obtained from an adult with an advanced solid tumor such as melanoma, head and neck, liver or kidney cancer. The sample was CD4+ or CD8+ T cells sorted from blood, taken in a trial of the OX40 agonist ivuxolimab.

The DNA sequence follows: TGTGCCACCAATAAACCGCCGGGACTAGCGGGAGGAAGCTCCTACAATGAGCAGTTCTTC. The encoded protein is CATNKPPGLAGGSSYNEQFF. This receptor chain uses TRBV15 and TRBJ2-1, with 15 junctional bases fitting TRBD2. Here V drops 7 bases and J drops 0 bases, and the junction holds 13 bases not matched to any gene. The CDR1 and CDR2 encoded by the germline V gene (reference sequence) are LNHNV and YYDKDF. Measured from the cysteine to the phenylalanine, the CDR3 is 20 residues long. The DNA shown is the 60-base CDR3, in frame from base 1.